The 9 T cell receptor beta chains reported below all come from one sample, sequenced in a study of response to subunit inactivated influenza vaccine. Using its own MiXCR run on the RT-PCR reads, TCRdb lists one record per CDR3 protein. The repertoire has 700,000 to 800,000 distinct CDR3 sequences, less than 20% of them found once; the top ten carry about a tenth. The sequencing used PBMCs from blood, collected 4 to 6 days after vaccination. These receptor sequences come from a man aged 50 to 60 who received an inactivated influenza vaccine.

V gene TRBV9 combines with J gene TRBJ2-3; D assignment may be TRBD1 or TRBD2 (5 bases each). Trimming removed 4 bases at V and 2 bases at J, with 11 bases between. The CDR3 is made up of 14 amino acids. CDR1 and CDR2 (germline): SGDLS, YYNGEE. In nucleotides, the CDR3 is TGTGCCAGCAGCATCGGGACCCTCACAGATACGCAGTATTTT. Encoded protein: CASSIGTLTDTQYF.

The CDR3 here is CASSPLMTGGPANEAFF. Written as DNA, the CDR3 is TGTGCCAGCAGCCCTCTGATGACAGGGGGGCCGGCGAATGAAGCTTTCTTT. The genes are TRBV3-1 and TRBJ1-1; TRBD1 matches at 9 bases. V shed 4 bases, J shed 7 bases, and the junction held 16 bases outside the gene matches. This CDR3 has 17 residues. From germline, CDR1 is LGHDT and CDR2 YNNKEL (reference sequence).

This chain uses TRBV12-3 or TRBV12-4 with TRBJ2-3; D may be TRBD2 (5 bases). The CDR3 runs 16 residues. V lost 0 bases to trimming and J lost 4 bases, with 14 bases between them. The CDR3 here is CASSLALPRVSDTQYF. CDR3 nucleotides: TGTGCCAGCAGTTTAGCCCTGCCGAGGGTTTCAGATACGCAGTATTTT.

This clonotype was counted between two and nine times. The chain has TRBV29-1 and TRBJ2-1; 11 bases line up with TRBD2. Germline values: CDR1 SQVTM, CDR2 ANQGSEA. V trimming: 7 bases; J trimming: 7 bases; junction bases outside the gene matches: 9. The CDR3 covers 14 residues. The CDR3 protein is CSAIAGGPLNEQFF. The CDR3 nucleotides read TGCAGCGCAATAGCGGGGGGGCCGCTGAATGAGCAGTTCTTC.

This chain connects TRBV24-1 to TRBJ2-2, with D maybe TRBD2 (5 bases). Germline CDR1 reads KGHDR; CDR2 reads SFDVKD. V was trimmed by 9 bases and J by 1 base, leaving 8 bases between them. The CDR3 is 13 amino acids. Written as DNA, the CDR3 is TGTGCCACCGGACTGGTGAACACCGGGGAGCTGTTTTTT. This translates into CATGLVNTGELFF.

The V gene is TRBV29-1, the J gene TRBJ2-3; 10 bases agree with TRBD2. The CDR3 totals 13 residues. J gave up 6 bases and V 8 bases, and 8 bases lay outside the gene matches. The germline V gene encodes CDR1 SQVTM and CDR2 ANQGSEA. The CDR3 reads CSSKRGGLDTQYF. CDR3 DNA sequence: TGCAGCTCAAAGCGGGGGGGCCTGGATACGCAGTATTTT.

The V call is TRBV10-3, the J call TRBJ2-1; 8 nucleotides match TRBD2. The J segment lost 0 bases and the V segment lost 6 bases, leaving 7 bases of the junction unmatched. This CDR3 is built from 16 residues. From germline, CDR1 is ENHRY and CDR2 SYGVKD. The DNA of the CDR3 is TGTGCCATCAGCAAACCGGGACTAGTCTCCTACAATGAGCAGTTCTTC. It translates to CAISKPGLVSYNEQFF.

The genes are TRBV20-1 and TRBJ2-7, with 9 bases fitting TRBD1. This CDR3 is built from 13 residues. With 6 bases clipped from V and 4 bases from J, the junction kept 7 bases outside the gene matches. Germline V lookup: CDR1 DFQATT, CDR2 SNEGSKA (reference sequence). CDR3 protein: CSALQGAAYEQYF. DNA of the CDR3: TGCAGTGCCTTACAGGGGGCAGCGTACGAGCAGTACTTC.

Many counts were recorded for this clonotype. The gene calls are TRBV4-3 and TRBJ2-7; D ambiguous. V was shortened by 0 bases and J by 2 bases, with 8 bases between the two germline ends. Germline V CDR1 and CDR2: LGHNA, YSLEER. CDR3 length: 14 amino acids. CDR3 coding DNA: TGCGCCAGCAGCCAAGAGGACCGAGCCTACGAGCAGTACTTC. Residues: CASSQEDRAYEQYF.